This TCR beta chain is drawn from a study of blood T cells in healthy people across ages. Study-wide results and caveats: Donors of long life had a larger count of naive CD4+ cells and greater diversity than aged donors.

Then a second PCR, running about 7 to 11 cycles, was carried out with a sample-barcoded 5' primer and a J-beta primer mix. Each cDNA molecule was tagged by a template-switch adaptor with 12 random nucleotides. TCRdb re-called the 5' RACE reads through MiXCR, storing one row per CDR3 protein. The table lists under 2 million distinct CDR3 sequences, 30% to 35% of them singletons, with about 11% in the top ten. V lost 0 bases to trimming and J lost 6 bases; unmatched junction nucleotides: 17. Germline CDR1 reads DFQATT; CDR2 reads SNEGSKA (reference sequence). The CDR3 has 17 residues. Whenever a sample was processed, at least 6.5 million PBMCs were isolated. A few counts support this clonotype. Its antigen is unidentified.

The specimen sequenced was blood. This receptor was obtained from a woman aged 25 to 39 in good health. The chain employs TRBV20-1 and TRBJ2-7, with TRBD2 matching 7 bases. The CDR3 loop reads CSARDQGRDLVVSEQYF. DNA for the CDR3: TGCAGTGCTAGAGATCAAGGGAGGGACCTCGTTGTCTCCGAGCAGTACTTC.